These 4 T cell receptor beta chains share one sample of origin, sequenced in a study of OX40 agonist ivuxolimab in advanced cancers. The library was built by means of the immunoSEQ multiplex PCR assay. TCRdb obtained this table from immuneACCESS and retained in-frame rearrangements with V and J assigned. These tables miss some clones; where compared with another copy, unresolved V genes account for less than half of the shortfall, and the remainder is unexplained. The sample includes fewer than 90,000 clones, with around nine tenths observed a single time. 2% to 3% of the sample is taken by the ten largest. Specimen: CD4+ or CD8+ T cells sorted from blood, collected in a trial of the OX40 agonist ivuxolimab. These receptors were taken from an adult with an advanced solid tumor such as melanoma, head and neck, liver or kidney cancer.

This CDR3 is CASSLGPEAGELFF. As DNA, the CDR3 is TGTGCCAGCAGTCTCGGTCCGGAGGCCGGGGAGCTGTTTTTT. V and J are TRBV6-5 and TRBJ2-2; possibly TRBD2 for D (5 bases). The CDR3 is made up of 14 amino acids. Germline loops: CDR1 MNHEY, CDR2 SVGAGI. The V end was cut by 5 bases, the J end by 6 bases, with 13 bases between.

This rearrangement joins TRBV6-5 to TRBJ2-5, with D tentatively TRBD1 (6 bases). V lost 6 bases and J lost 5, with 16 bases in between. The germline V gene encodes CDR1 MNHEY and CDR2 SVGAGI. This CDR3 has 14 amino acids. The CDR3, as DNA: TGTGCCAGCAGGGTGGGGGCGGTGTCGGAGACCCAGTACTTC. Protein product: CASRVGAVSETQYF.

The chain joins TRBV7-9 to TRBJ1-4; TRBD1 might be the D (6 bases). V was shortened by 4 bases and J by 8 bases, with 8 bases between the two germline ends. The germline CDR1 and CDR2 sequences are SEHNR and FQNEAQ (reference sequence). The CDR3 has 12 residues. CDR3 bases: TGTGCCAGCAGCTCGGACAGCGAAAAACTGTTTTTT. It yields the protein CASSSDSEKLFF.

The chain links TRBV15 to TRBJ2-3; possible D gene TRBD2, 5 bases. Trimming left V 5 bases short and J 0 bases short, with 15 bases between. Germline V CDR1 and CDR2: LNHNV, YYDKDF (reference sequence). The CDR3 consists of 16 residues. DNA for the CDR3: TGTGCCACCAGCTTCGGACTTGATGCTAGCACAGATACGCAGTATTTT. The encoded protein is CATSFGLDASTDTQYF.